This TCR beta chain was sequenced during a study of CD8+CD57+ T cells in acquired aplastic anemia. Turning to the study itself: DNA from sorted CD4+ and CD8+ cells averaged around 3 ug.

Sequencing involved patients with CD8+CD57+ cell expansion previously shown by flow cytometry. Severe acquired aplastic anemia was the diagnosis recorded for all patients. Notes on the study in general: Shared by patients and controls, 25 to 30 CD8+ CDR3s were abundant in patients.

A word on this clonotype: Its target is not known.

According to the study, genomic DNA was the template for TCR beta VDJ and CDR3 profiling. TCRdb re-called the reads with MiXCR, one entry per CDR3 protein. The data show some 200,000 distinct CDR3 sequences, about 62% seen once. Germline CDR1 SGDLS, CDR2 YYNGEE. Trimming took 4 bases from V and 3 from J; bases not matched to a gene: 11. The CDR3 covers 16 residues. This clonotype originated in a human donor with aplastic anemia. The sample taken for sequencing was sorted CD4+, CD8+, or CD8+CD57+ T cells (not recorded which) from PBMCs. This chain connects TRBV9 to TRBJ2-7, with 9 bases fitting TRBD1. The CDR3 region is CASSSPGTGTDYEQYF. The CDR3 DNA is TGTGCCAGCAGCAGTCCCGGGACAGGGACAGACTACGAGCAGTACTTC.